The source of this T cell receptor beta chain is a study of beta chain features in type 1 diabetes. Looking at the study overall: Patients were similar to healthy donors in age and gender (as well as in cell yields).

Looked up from germline, CDR1 is KGHSH and CDR2 is LQKENI. V dropped 3 bases and J dropped 3 bases, with 14 bases sitting between them. CDR3 length: 16 amino acids. This clone has more than one count but fewer than ten. Its cognate antigen is unknown. As every portion of the isolated RNA was reverse transcribed, the sequencing read expressed TCRB transcripts. Assay: immunoSEQ multiplex PCR; the TCRdb copy retains only in-frame clones and omits some. Of under 300,000 clones in the sample, about a tenth were seen once. Study results and limitations: Significant though moderate, a shortening of TCRB CDR3s appeared in all four CD4+ subsets of Type 1 diabetes patients. Possibly, sequencing cDNA over-represented cells that had high TCR expression levels.

The authors sorted CD4+ naive, central memory, regulatory and stem cell-like memory cells via CD45RO/CCR7/CD25/CD127/CD95/CD27. Sorted cells reached over 95% purity in every population. This rearrangement joins TRBV18 to TRBJ2-2; D unclear. Sequenced material: naive CD4+ T cells from blood. The sequence came from a young man with type 1 diabetes. CDR3 bases: TGTGCCAGCTCACCTCAAGACACTCTCCACACCGGGGAGCTGTTTTTT. Translation gives CASSPQDTLHTGELFF.